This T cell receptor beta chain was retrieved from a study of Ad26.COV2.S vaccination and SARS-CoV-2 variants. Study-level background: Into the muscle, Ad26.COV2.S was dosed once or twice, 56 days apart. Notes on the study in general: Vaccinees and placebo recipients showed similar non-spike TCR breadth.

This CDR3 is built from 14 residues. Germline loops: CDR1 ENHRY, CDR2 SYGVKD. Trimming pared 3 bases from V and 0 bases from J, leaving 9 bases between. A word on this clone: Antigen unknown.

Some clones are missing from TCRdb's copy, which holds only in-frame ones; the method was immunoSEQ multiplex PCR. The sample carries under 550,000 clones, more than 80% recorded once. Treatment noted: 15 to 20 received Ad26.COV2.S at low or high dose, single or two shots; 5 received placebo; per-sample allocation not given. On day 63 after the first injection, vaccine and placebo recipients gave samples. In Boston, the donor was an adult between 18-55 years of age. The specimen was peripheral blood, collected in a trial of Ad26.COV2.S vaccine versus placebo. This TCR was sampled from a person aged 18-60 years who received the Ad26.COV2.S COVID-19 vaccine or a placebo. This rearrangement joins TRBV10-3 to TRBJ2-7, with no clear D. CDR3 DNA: TGTGCCATCAGTGACTCCGACATCTCCTACGAGCAGTACTTC. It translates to CAISDSDISYEQYF.